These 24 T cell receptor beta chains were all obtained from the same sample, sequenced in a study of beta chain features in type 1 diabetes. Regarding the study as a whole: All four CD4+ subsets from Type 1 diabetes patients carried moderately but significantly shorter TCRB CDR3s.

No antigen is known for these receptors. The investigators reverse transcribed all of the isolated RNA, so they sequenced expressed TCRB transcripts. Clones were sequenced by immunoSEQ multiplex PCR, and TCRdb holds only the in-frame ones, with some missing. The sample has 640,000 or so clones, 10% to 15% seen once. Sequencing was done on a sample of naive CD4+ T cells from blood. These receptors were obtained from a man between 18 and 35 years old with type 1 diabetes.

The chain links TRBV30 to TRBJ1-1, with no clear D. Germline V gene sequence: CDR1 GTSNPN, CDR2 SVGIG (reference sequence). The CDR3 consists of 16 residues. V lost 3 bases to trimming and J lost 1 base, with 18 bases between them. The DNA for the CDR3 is TGTGCCTGGAGCGCACCGTCTCCCCCTAAGAACACTGAAGCTTTCTTT. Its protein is CAWSAPSPPKNTEAFF.

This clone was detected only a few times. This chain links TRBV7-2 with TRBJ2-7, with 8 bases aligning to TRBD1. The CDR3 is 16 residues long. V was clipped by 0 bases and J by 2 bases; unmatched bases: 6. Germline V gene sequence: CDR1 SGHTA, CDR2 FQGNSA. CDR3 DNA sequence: TGTGCCAGCAGCTTAGCCGGGACAGGAGGTACCTACGAGCAGTACTTC. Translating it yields CASSLAGTGGTYEQYF.

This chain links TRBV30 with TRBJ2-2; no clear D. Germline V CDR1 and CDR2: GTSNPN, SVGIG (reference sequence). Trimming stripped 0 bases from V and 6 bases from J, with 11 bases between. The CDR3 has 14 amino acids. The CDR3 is CAWSVRVGPGELFF. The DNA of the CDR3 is TGTGCCTGGAGTGTACGGGTCGGCCCCGGGGAGCTGTTTTTT. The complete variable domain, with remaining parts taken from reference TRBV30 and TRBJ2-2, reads SQTIHQWPATLVQPVGSPLSLECTVEGTSNPNLYWYRQAAGRGLQLLFYSVGIGQISSEVPQNLSASRPQDRQFILSSKKLLLSDSGFYLCAWSVRVGPGELFFGEGSRLTVL.

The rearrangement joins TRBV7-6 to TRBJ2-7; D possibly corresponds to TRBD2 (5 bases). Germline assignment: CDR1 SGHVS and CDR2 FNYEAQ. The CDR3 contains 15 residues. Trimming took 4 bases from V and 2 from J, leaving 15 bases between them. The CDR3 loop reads CASSSRGPHTYEQYF. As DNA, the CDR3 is TGTGCCAGCAGCTCACGGGGTCCCCATACCTACGAGCAGTACTTC.

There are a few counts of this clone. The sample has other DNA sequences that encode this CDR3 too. CDR3 sequence: CATSRDTGELFF. In DNA, the CDR3 is TGTGCCACCAGCAGAGATACCGGGGAGCTGTTTTTT. This chain joins TRBV15 and TRBJ2-2; D call uncertain. Germline V CDR1 and CDR2: LNHNV, YYDKDF (reference sequence). The CDR3 runs 12 residues. V lost 0 bases and J 5 bases, leaving 1 base between the germline ends.

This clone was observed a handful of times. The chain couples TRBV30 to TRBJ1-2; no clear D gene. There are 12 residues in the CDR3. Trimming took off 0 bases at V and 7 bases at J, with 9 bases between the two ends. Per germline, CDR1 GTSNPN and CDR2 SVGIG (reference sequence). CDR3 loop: CAWSVTGSGYTF. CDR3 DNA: TGTGCCTGGAGTGTAACGGGGTCTGGCTACACCTTC.

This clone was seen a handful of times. This CDR3 is CASTMTAGNTIYF. The CDR3 DNA reads as TGTGCCAGTACGATGACGGCTGGAAACACCATATATTTT. The chain has TRBV19 and TRBJ1-3; D unclear. The V gene lost 7 bases and the J gene lost 2 bases, with 9 bases spanning the gap. Germline CDR1 LNHDA, CDR2 SQIVND (reference sequence). The CDR3 runs to 13 residues. Variable domain in full (rest from reference TRBV19 and TRBJ1-3): DGGITQSPKYLFRKEGQNVTLSCEQNLNHDAMYWYRQDPGQGLRLIYYSQIVNDFQKGDIAEGYSVSREKKESFPLTVTSAQKNPTAFYLCASTMTAGNTIYFGEGSWLTVV.

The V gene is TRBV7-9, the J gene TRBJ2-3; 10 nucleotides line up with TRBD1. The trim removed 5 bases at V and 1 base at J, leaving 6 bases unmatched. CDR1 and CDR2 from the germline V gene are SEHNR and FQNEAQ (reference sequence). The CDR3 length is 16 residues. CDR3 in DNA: TGTGCCAGCAGCATCCGCGGGACAGGGGGCACAGATACGCAGTATTTT. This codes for CASSIRGTGGTDTQYF.

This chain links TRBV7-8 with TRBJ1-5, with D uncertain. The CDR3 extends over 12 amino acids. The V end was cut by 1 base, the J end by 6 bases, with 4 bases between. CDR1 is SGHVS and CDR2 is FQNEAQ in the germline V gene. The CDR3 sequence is CASSLVAQPQHF. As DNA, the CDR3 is TGTGCCAGCAGCTTAGTGGCTCAGCCCCAGCATTTT.

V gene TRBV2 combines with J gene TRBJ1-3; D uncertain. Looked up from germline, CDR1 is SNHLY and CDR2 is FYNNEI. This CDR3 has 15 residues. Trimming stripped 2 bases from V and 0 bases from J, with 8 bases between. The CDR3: CASSELSASGNTIYF. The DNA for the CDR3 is TGTGCCAGCAGTGAATTGTCAGCCTCTGGAAACACCATATATTTT.

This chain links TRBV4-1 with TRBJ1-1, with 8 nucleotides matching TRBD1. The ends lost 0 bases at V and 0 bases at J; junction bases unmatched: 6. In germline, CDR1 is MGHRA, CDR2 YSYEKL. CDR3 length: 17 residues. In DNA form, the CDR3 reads TGCGCCAGCAGCCAAGAGCGGACAGGGACCATGAACACTGAAGCTTTCTTT. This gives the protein CASSQERTGTMNTEAFF.

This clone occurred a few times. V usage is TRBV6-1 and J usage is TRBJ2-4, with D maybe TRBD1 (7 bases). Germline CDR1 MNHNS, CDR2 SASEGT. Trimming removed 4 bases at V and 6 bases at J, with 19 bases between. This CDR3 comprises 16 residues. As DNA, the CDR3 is TGTGCCAGCAGTGCAGGACAGGCCCTCGGGGGAAACATTCAGTACTTC. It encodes CASSAGQALGGNIQYF.

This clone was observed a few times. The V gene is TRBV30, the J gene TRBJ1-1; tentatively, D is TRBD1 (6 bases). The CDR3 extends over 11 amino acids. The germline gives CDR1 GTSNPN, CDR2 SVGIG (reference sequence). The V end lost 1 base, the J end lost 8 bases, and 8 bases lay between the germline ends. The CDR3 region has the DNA TGTGCCTGGAGTGAGGACAGAGAAGCTTTCTTT. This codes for CAWSEDREAFF. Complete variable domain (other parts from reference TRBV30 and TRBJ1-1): SQTIHQWPATLVQPVGSPLSLECTVEGTSNPNLYWYRQAAGRGLQLLFYSVGIGQISSEVPQNLSASRPQDRQFILSSKKLLLSDSGFYLCAWSEDREAFFGQGTRLTVV.

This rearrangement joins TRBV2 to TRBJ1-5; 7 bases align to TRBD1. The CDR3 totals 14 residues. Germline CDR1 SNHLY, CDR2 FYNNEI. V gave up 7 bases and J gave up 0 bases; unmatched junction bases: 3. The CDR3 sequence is CASKQGTSNQPQHF. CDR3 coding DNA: TGTGCCAGCAAACAGGGGACTAGCAATCAGCCCCAGCATTTT.

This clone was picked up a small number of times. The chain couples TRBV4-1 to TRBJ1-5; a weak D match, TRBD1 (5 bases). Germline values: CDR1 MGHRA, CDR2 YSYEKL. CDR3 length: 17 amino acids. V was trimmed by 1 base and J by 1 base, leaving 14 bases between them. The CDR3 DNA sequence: TGCGCCAGCAGCCAAGTCCAGGCCCACAGGAGCAATCAGCCCCAGCATTTT. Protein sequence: CASSQVQAHRSNQPQHF.

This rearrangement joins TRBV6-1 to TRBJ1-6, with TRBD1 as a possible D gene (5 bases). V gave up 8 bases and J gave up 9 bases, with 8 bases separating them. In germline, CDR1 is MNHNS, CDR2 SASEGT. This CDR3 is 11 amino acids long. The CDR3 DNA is TGTGCCAGCCAACAGGCTTCACCCCTCCACTTT. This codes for CASQQASPLHF.

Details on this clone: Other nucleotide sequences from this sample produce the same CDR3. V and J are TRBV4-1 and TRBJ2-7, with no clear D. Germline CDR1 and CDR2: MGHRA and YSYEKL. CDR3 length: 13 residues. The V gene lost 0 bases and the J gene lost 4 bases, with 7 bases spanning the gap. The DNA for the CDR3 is TGCGCCAGCAGCCAAGAGGAAGGATACGAGCAGTACTTC. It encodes CASSQEEGYEQYF.

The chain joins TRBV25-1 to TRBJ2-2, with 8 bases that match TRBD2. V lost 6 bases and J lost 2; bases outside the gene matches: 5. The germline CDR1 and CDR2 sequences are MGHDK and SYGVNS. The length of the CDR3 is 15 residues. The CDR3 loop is CASRPAGENTGELFF. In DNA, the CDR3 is TGTGCCAGCAGACCAGCGGGGGAAAACACCGGGGAGCTGTTTTTT.

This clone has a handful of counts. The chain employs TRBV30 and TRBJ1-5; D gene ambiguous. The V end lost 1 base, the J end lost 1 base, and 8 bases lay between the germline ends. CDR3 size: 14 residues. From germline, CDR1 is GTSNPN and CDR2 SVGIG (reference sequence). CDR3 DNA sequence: TGTGCCTGGAGTGAATCACAGAGCAATCAGCCCCAGCATTTT. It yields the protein CAWSESQSNQPQHF. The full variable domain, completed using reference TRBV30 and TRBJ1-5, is SQTIHQWPATLVQPVGSPLSLECTVEGTSNPNLYWYRQAAGRGLQLLFYSVGIGQISSEVPQNLSASRPQDRQFILSSKKLLLSDSGFYLCAWSESQSNQPQHFGDGTRLSIL.

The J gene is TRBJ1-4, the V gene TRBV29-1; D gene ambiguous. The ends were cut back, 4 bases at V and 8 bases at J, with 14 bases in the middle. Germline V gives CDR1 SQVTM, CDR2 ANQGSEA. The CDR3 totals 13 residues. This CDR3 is CSVVSGVREKLFF. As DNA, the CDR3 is TGCAGCGTTGTATCTGGGGTACGAGAAAAACTGTTTTTT.

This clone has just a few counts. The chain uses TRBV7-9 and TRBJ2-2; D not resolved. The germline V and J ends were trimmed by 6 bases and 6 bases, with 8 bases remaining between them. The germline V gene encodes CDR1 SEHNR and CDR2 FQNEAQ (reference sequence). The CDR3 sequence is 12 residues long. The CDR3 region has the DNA TGTGCCAGCAGAGGGCCCGCCGGGGAGCTGTTTTTT. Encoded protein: CASRGPAGELFF.

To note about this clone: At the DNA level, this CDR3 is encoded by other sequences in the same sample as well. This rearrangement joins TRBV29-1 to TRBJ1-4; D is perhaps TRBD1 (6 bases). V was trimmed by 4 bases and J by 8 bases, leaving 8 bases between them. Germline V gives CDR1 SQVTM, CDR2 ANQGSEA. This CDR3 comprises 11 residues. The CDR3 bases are TGCAGCGTTGCCAGGGGAGAAAAACTGTTTTTT. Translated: CSVARGEKLFF.

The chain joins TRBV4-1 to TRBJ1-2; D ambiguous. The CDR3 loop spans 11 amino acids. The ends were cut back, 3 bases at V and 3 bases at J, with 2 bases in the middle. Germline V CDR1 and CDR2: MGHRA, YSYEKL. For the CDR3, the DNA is TGCGCCAGCAGCCAGGACTATGGCTACACCTTC. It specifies CASSQDYGYTF.

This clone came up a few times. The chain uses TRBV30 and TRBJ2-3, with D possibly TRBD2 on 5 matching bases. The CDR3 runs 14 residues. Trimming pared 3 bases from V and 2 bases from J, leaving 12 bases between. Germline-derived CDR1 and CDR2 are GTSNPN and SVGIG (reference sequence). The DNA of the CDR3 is TGTGCCTGGAGCAAAGGACTCACCACAGATACGCAGTATTTT. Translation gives CAWSKGLTTDTQYF.